Below, 18 T cell receptor beta chains from the same sample are listed, as sequenced in a study of technical replicates of blood from several donors. The data were produced by immunoSEQ multiplex PCR, yet TCRdb's version contains in-frame clones alone and is incomplete. The sample includes 65,000 to 80,000 clones, just under 95% of them seen just once. The sequencing input was T cells isolated from PBMCs. Source of these receptors: a human donor in good health.

The chain is built from TRBV11-3 and TRBJ2-7, with 11 bases aligning to TRBD2. The V gene end was trimmed by 5 bases and the J gene end by 7 bases; junction bases not matched to a gene: 7. Germline V gene sequence: CDR1 SGHNT, CDR2 YENEEA. The CDR3 has 14 residues. The DNA for the CDR3 is TGTGCCAGCAGCAAACTAGCGGGAGCTGGGGAGCAGTACTTC. It yields the protein CASSKLAGAGEQYF.

This rearrangement joins TRBV19 to TRBJ1-4; 9 bases align to TRBD1. The ends lost 3 bases at V and 7 bases at J; junction bases unmatched: 6. The CDR3 has 15 amino acids. Per the germline V gene, CDR1 is LNHDA and CDR2 is SQIVND (reference sequence). This CDR3 is CASSIWDRDSEKLFF. CDR3 bases: TGTGCCAGTAGTATCTGGGACAGGGATAGTGAAAAACTGTTTTTT.

CDR3 protein: CACRDRSKETQYF. Here the CDR3 DNA reads TGTGCCTGTAGAGACAGGTCGAAGGAGACCCAGTACTTC. The rearrangement links TRBV30 to TRBJ2-5; D is possibly TRBD1 (6 bases). Trimming cost V 6 bases and J 5 bases, with 16 bases left between them. The CDR3 is made up of 13 amino acids. Germline V CDR1 and CDR2: GTSNPN, SVGIG (reference sequence).

The chain employs TRBV4-2 and TRBJ2-7, with a possible D match to TRBD1 (6 bases). Germline lookup yields CDR1 LGHNA and CDR2 YNFKEQ. The CDR3 runs to 16 residues. V shed 0 bases and J shed 2 bases, with 14 bases lying between them. CDR3 in DNA: TGTGCCAGCAGCCAAGATCTGGGACAATCAACCTACGAGCAGTACTTC. Amino acid sequence: CASSQDLGQSTYEQYF.

V and J are TRBV4-3 and TRBJ2-7; TRBD2 agrees at 9 bases. The germline V gene encodes CDR1 LGHNA and CDR2 YSLEER. The CDR3 contains 16 residues. The V and J ends lost 4 bases and 4 bases, in that order; junction bases with no gene match: 11. CDR3 amino acids: CASSPSGLAGLYEQYF. The CDR3 coding sequence is TGCGCCAGCAGCCCGTCGGGGCTAGCGGGATTATACGAGCAGTACTTC.

V and J are TRBV2 and TRBJ1-5; D is unclear. The germline V gene encodes CDR1 SNHLY and CDR2 FYNNEI. There are 14 residues in the CDR3. The ends were cut back, 3 bases at V and 6 bases at J, with 12 bases in the middle. The CDR3 here is CASSDRDNLQPQHF. In DNA form, the CDR3 reads TGTGCCAGCAGTGACCGGGATAACCTTCAGCCCCAGCATTTT.

This chain uses TRBV6-1 with TRBJ2-5; D not resolved. Trimming shortened V by 3 bases and J by 2 bases, and 7 bases separated the two germline ends. Germline CDR1 reads MNHNS; CDR2 reads SASEGT. This CDR3 contains 13 residues. The CDR3, as DNA: TGTGCCAGCAGTGACAAGCTTCAAGAGACCCAGTACTTC. It codes for CASSDKLQETQYF.

This sequence joins TRBV18 and TRBJ2-1; 10 bases match TRBD1. V lost 4 bases, J lost 3 bases, and 6 bases stayed unmatched. Germline V gene data show CDR1 as KGHSH and CDR2 as LQKENI. This CDR3 is built from 16 residues. CDR3 nucleotide sequence: TGTGCCAGCTCACTCACCGACAGGGGGCTCTACAATGAGCAGTTCTTC. Its protein is CASSLTDRGLYNEQFF.

About this clone itself: The sample holds other DNA sequences that translate to the same CDR3. The V call is TRBV4-1, the J call TRBJ2-1, with D hard to call. V lost 1 base, J lost 6 bases, and 10 bases lay in between. The CDR3 totals 14 residues. The V gene's germline CDR1 is MGHRA and CDR2 YSYEKL. The CDR3 protein is CASSQGSEVNEQFF. The DNA for the CDR3 is TGCGCCAGCAGCCAAGGTTCAGAAGTCAATGAGCAGTTCTTC.

V usage is TRBV5-1 and J usage is TRBJ1-3, with a possible D match to TRBD1 (6 bases). With 2 bases removed from V and 2 bases from J, the gap between germline ends came to 14 bases. The germline gives CDR1 SGHRS, CDR2 YFSETQ. The length of the CDR3 is 16 residues. CDR3 protein: CASSFTPQGPGNTIYF. CDR3 coding DNA: TGCGCCAGCAGCTTTACCCCACAGGGACCTGGAAACACCATATATTTT. Full variable domain (outside the CDR3, taken from reference TRBV5-1 and TRBJ1-3): KAGVTQTPRYLIKTRGQQVTLSCSPISGHRSVSWYQQTPGQGLQFLFEYFSETQRNKGNFPGRFSGRQFSNSRSEMNVSTLELGDSALYLCASSFTPQGPGNTIYFGEGSWLTVV.

The genes are TRBV11-3 and TRBJ2-3; 13 bases agree with TRBD2. V shed 5 bases and J 6 bases; nucleotides not matched to a gene: 8. CDR1 SGHNT and CDR2 YENEEA come from the germline V gene. The CDR3 extends over 16 amino acids. CDR3 residues: CASSPPGLAGVDTQYF. CDR3 coding DNA: TGTGCCAGCAGCCCCCCCGGACTAGCGGGAGTGGATACGCAGTATTTT.

The J gene is TRBJ1-1, the V gene TRBV11-2, with D maybe TRBD1 (6 bases). Germline V lookup: CDR1 SGHAT, CDR2 FQNNGV. The CDR3 is made up of 13 amino acids. The V and J ends lost 3 bases and 6 bases respectively, with 11 bases between them. The CDR3 DNA follows: TGTGCCAGCAGCTTGGTCCGGACAGCTGAAGCTTTCTTT. This encodes CASSLVRTAEAFF.

This clone was seen only a few times. This chain connects TRBV10-3 to TRBJ1-1; D unclear. The CDR3 is 14 amino acids. Germline CDR1 reads ENHRY; CDR2 reads SYGVKD. The V gene lost 3 bases and the J gene lost 1 base, with 9 bases spanning the gap. The CDR3 region is CAISDAVRNTEAFF. CDR3 in DNA: TGTGCCATCAGTGACGCGGTGAGGAACACTGAAGCTTTCTTT.

The chain uses TRBV6-6 and TRBJ2-7; TRBD2 is a possible D gene (6 bases). This CDR3 region has 16 residues. Deletions cut 6 bases from V and 3 bases from J, with 21 bases between. CDR1 MNHNY and CDR2 SVGAGI come from the germline V gene (reference sequence). CDR3 DNA sequence: TGTGCCAGCAGCCGGGGAGGCGGGACTGTCAGCTACGAGCAGTACTTC. Residues: CASSRGGGTVSYEQYF.

The chain combines TRBV5-6 with TRBJ1-3, with a weak D call TRBD1 (5 bases). V lost 4 bases to trimming and J lost 7 bases, with 9 bases between them. From germline, CDR1 is SGHDT and CDR2 YYEEEE. The length of the CDR3 is 12 residues. The CDR3 sequence: CASSPGDNTIYF. For the CDR3, the DNA is TGTGCCAGCAGCCCGGGGGATAACACCATATATTTT. Combining the CDR3 with reference TRBV5-6 and TRBJ1-3 gives the whole variable domain DAGVTQSPTHLIKTRGQQVTLRCSPKSGHDTVSWYQQALGQGPQFIFQYYEEEERQRGNFPDRFSGHQFPNYSSELNVNALLLGDSALYLCASSPGDNTIYFGEGSWLTVV.

This chain uses TRBV9 with TRBJ2-3, with D perhaps TRBD2 (5 bases). CDR1 is SGDLS and CDR2 is YYNGEE in the germline V gene. V was clipped by 4 bases and J by 2 bases, with 11 bases between them. The CDR3 covers 14 residues. The CDR3 region has the DNA TGTGCCAGCAGCCCGGGATCTGCCACAGATACGCAGTATTTT. It yields the protein CASSPGSATDTQYF.

The V gene is TRBV7-2, the J gene TRBJ2-3; maybe TRBD2 (6 bases). The CDR3 extends over 15 amino acids. Trimming stripped 3 bases from V and 1 base from J, with 11 bases between. The V gene's germline CDR1 is SGHTA and CDR2 FQGNSA. The CDR3 sequence: CASSFRLVGTDTQYF. Written as DNA, the CDR3 is TGTGCCAGCAGCTTTCGACTAGTAGGCACAGATACGCAGTATTTT.

This clone was recorded once. The CDR3 is CASRLGRGRAFF. The CDR3 nucleotides read TGTGCCAGCAGACTAGGCAGGGGAAGAGCTTTCTTT. The chain carries TRBV7-9 and TRBJ1-1; maybe TRBD1 (6 bases). The V end lost 6 bases, the J end lost 10 bases, and 15 bases lay between the germline ends. This CDR3 comprises 12 residues. Germline V CDR1 and CDR2: SEHNR, FQNEAQ (reference sequence).